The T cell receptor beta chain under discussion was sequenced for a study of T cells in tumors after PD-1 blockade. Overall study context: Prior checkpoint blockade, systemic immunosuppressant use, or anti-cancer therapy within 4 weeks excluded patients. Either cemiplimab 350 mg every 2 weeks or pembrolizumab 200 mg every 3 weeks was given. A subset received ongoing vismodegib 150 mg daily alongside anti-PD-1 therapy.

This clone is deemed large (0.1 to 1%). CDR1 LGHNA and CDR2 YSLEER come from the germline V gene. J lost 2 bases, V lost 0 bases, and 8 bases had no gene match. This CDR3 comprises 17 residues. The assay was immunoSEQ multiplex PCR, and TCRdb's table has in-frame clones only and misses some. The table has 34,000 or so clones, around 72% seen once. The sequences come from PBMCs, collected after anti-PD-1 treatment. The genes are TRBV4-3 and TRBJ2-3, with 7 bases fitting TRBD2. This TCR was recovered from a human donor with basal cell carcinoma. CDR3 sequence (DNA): TGCGCCAGCAGCCAAGATCGCGTCGGGGGGACCACAGATACGCAGTATTTT. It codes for CASSQDRVGGTTDTQYF.